This T cell receptor (beta chain) was obtained from a study of beta chain features in type 1 diabetes (dated by TCRdb to 2017 to 2018). Study-wide context: No differences in mean age, gender distribution, total cell number or subset yield were found between patients and healthy donors. Naive and central memory subsets were obtained from all 30 or so donors, but regulatory and stem cell-like memory subsets were isolated from only 8 patients and roughly 8 healthy donors. In the study, recently diagnosed type 1 diabetes patients and matched healthy donors were compared on the TCRB repertoires of their sorted circulating CD4+ T cell subsets. Across all samples, about 110 million sorted cells were examined, and cell number per subset correlated strongly with RNA yield. Study-wide findings and limitations: A moderate but significant shortening of TCRB CDR3 length was observed in type 1 diabetes patients in all four CD4+ subsets. PCR might favor shorter templates, but patient and control samples were amplified and corrected together, so any skew would affect both groups equally. Because the HLA sub-analyses included only small numbers of individuals, any influence of HLA type on TCRB rearrangement was left unresolved. At VDJ recombination sites, type 1 diabetes patients had fewer insertions and more deleted nucleotides, which implies abnormalities in thymic rearrangement. Naive, central memory and regulatory TCRB repertoires appeared more similar among patients than among healthy donors. Because cDNA rather than genomic DNA was sequenced, highly expressing activated cells could have been over-represented, although no difference in activation and CD3 levels was found between groups.

The High Capacity cDNA Reverse Transcription Kit was used to reverse transcribe all of the isolated RNA, meaning that expressed TCRB transcripts were what got sequenced. Deep immunoSEQ sequencing was performed on naive, central memory and regulatory T cell samples, with an average of roughly 3.6 million total reads per sample. Sorted cells were lysed in RLT buffer and RNA was extracted with DNase-treated RNeasy Micro or Mini kits, depending on cell number. Each cell subset was processed separately to prevent cross-contamination, with patient and healthy donor samples processed together. TCRB sequences were amplified from cDNA with the immunoSEQ multiplex PCR, producing 87-bp fragments spanning the CDR3 region. The amplicons were sequenced using the Illumina HiSeq platform. For the original study's pipeline: Synthetic template baselines were used to correct PCR bias computationally, reads within Hamming distance 2 were collapsed, and singletons that could not be merged were discarded. Reads were aligned against IMGT to assign V, D and J genes, CDR3 length and insertions or deletions at six rearrangement sites. Within each subset, clonotype counts were normalized to sorted cell number, and only after that were true diversity and Gini coefficients computed with the tcR R package. Repertoire sharing was quantified using the overlap coefficient calculated on TCRB nucleotide sequences. In its TCRdb copy, this immuneACCESS table keeps in-frame sequences only and misses some clones. Where compared with another copy, unresolved V genes explain less than half of these, and the others have no known cause. The V and J calls and the clone size are those of that table, but D and trimming were determined from the DNA. Present in this sample are a few hundred thousand clones, 14% of which were seen just once. 6.7% of the sample lies in the top ten.

Turning to this clone: Its antigen is unknown. Within one base of it there is no much larger clone, and no base qualities were kept.

Germline trimming amounts to 4 bases on V and 9 bases on J, with 14 as the count of junction bases outside the gene matches. The CDR3 numbers 16 residues from cysteine through phenylalanine. This entry keeps only the CDR3 DNA: 48 bases, framed from base 1. The germline V gene (reference sequence) specifies SGHNT as CDR1 and YYREEE as CDR2. Each donor gave one peripheral blood draw, roughly 0.12 L on average, collected into heparinised tubes. A BD FACSAria II was used to sort naive, central memory, regulatory and stem cell-like memory CD4+ T cells with a panel that included CD45RO, CCR7, CD25, CD127, CD95 and CD27. Purity was above 95% for every sorted population. PBMCs were isolated right away by Lymphoprep density gradient centrifugation and were stained directly, without culture. So that batch effects would be minimized, each experiment stained and sorted samples in pairs, pairing one healthy donor with one patient.

This TCR derives from a man younger than 45 in good health. The sequence links TRBV5-4 to TRBJ2-5; 11 middle bases align to TRBD2. Sequenced: central memory CD4+ T cells from blood. The DNA sequence is as follows: TGTGCCAGCAGCCAGAGACTAGCGGGACCTCAGGTGGCCCAGTACTTC. This sequence encodes CASSQRLAGPQVAQYF.